This entry lists 25 T cell receptor beta chains sequenced from one sample in a study of shared T cell receptors in the human thymus. Here immunoSEQ multiplex PCR was the method, and the copy in TCRdb shows in-frame clones only, minus some. The table includes about 500,000 clones, approximately 80% detected once. The sample also formed part of further work on human thymus T cells.

What was sequenced was thymocytes. These receptors all come from a boy in the first two years of life with a congenital heart defect.

The chain carries TRBV7-9 and TRBJ2-5; a weak D match, TRBD2 (5 bases). The CDR3 consists of 13 residues. V gave up 10 bases and J gave up 5 bases, with 17 bases separating them. CDR1 and CDR2 from the germline V gene are SEHNR and FQNEAQ (reference sequence). The CDR3 protein is CATGPLEDETQYF. In DNA form, the CDR3 reads TGTGCCACCGGTCCTCTGGAGGACGAGACCCAGTACTTC.

This chain uses TRBV4-1 with TRBJ2-7; 7 bases are shared with TRBD2. V lost 3 bases to trimming and J lost 0 bases; unmatched junction nucleotides: 8. Germline V lookup: CDR1 MGHRA, CDR2 YSYEKL. This CDR3 contains 16 residues. CDR3 sequence reads: CASSHPTSVSSYEQYF. In DNA form, the CDR3 reads TGCGCCAGCAGCCATCCCACTAGCGTAAGCTCCTACGAGCAGTACTTC.

The chain uses TRBV27 and TRBJ2-7, with a tentative D call TRBD1 (6 bases). Trimming stripped 4 bases from V and 3 bases from J, with 16 bases between. CDR1 MNHEY and CDR2 SMNVEV come from the germline V gene (reference sequence). This CDR3 has 15 amino acids. Here the CDR3 reads CASSSPRQVDYEQYF. CDR3 bases: TGTGCCAGCAGTTCCCCGCGACAGGTGGACTACGAGCAGTACTTC.

This chain links TRBV4-3 with TRBJ2-2; perhaps TRBD1 as D (6 bases). This CDR3 region has 18 residues. The V gene lost 4 bases and the J gene lost 10 bases, with 28 bases spanning the gap. CDR1 is LGHNA, CDR2 YSLEER, per germline. The CDR3 region has the DNA TGCGCCAGCAGCCCCTGTGGTGAGGGACAAGAGGCTCCGTTGGAGCTGTTTTTT. Translating it yields CASSPCGEGQEAPLELFF.

The V call is TRBV2, the J call TRBJ2-3, with TRBD1 as a possible D gene (6 bases). The V and J ends lost 11 bases and 2 bases respectively, with 17 bases between them. Germline CDR1 and CDR2: SNHLY and FYNNEI. This CDR3 spans 14 amino acids. DNA for the CDR3: TGTGCCGGGGCTGTCGGACAGTACACAGATACGCAGTATTTT. This encodes CAGAVGQYTDTQYF. The full variable domain, completed using reference TRBV2 and TRBJ2-3, is EPEVTQTPSHQVTQMGQEVILRCVPISNHLYFYWYRQILGQKVEFLVSFYNNEISEKSEIFDDQFSVERPDGSNFTLKIRSTKLEDSAMYFCAGAVGQYTDTQYFGPGTRLTVL.

V usage is TRBV27 and J usage is TRBJ1-1; D call uncertain. Germline V gene sequence: CDR1 MNHEY, CDR2 SMNVEV (reference sequence). V lost 3 bases to trimming and J lost 4 bases, with 6 bases between them. There are 12 residues in the CDR3. Here the CDR3 reads CASSLSGTEAFF. Written as DNA, the CDR3 is TGTGCCAGCAGTTTGAGTGGCACTGAAGCTTTCTTT.

V gene TRBV11-3 combines with J gene TRBJ2-7; 9 bases align to TRBD2. V trimming: 5 bases; J trimming: 6 bases; junction bases outside the gene matches: 11. From germline, CDR1 is SGHNT and CDR2 YENEEA. The CDR3 is 15 amino acids. CDR3 sequence (DNA): TGTGCCAGCAGCCGCCAGCGGGGGGCCCTATTCGAGCAGTACTTC. It translates to CASSRQRGALFEQYF.

The V call is TRBV4-3, the J call TRBJ2-2, with D hard to call. V was clipped by 2 bases and J by 1 base, with 5 bases between them. The CDR3 loop spans 14 amino acids. The germline gives CDR1 LGHNA, CDR2 YSLEER. In nucleotides, the CDR3 is TGCGCCAGCAGCCAACCGGGGAACACCGGGGAGCTGTTTTTT. Translated: CASSQPGNTGELFF.

The gene calls are TRBV7-8 and TRBJ1-3, with D uncertain. The ends were cut back, 1 base at V and 0 bases at J, with 16 bases in the middle. The CDR3 sequence is 18 residues long. Germline CDR1 SGHVS, CDR2 FQNEAQ. The CDR3: CASSLVLTGGSSGNTIYF. The CDR3 DNA is TGTGCCAGCAGCTTAGTTTTAACTGGAGGTTCCTCTGGAAACACCATATATTTT.

The chain recombines TRBV5-4 with TRBJ2-3; 9 bases match TRBD2. Per the germline V gene, CDR1 is SGHNT and CDR2 is YYREEE (reference sequence). The junction had 14 bases not matched to a gene; V was cut back by 4 bases and J by 8 bases. The CDR3 consists of 16 residues. CDR3 DNA sequence: TGTGCCAGCAGCCCCGCTAGCGGGGAAGAGAAGGGTACGCAGTATTTT. Protein sequence: CASSPASGEEKGTQYF.

The rearrangement uses TRBV6-1 and TRBJ2-5; 11 nucleotides align to TRBD2. From germline, CDR1 is MNHNS and CDR2 SASEGT. There are 17 residues in the CDR3. The ends lost 3 bases at V and 2 bases at J; junction bases unmatched: 8. The CDR3 DNA is TGTGCCAGCAGTGACAGACTAGCGGGAAAGGGACAAGAGACCCAGTACTTC. This encodes CASSDRLAGKGQETQYF.

V is TRBV28 and J is TRBJ2-4, with 12 bases that match TRBD1. V was clipped by 6 bases and J by 14 bases; unmatched bases: 17. This CDR3 is 16 amino acids long. Looked up from germline, CDR1 is MDHEN and CDR2 is SYDVKM. CDR3 residues: CASSSRGSRDRGLEYF. The CDR3 coding sequence is TGTGCCAGCAGCTCACGGGGGTCCCGGGACAGGGGGCTGGAGTACTTC. Together with reference TRBV28 and TRBJ2-4, the CDR3 gives the full variable domain: DVKVTQSSRYLVKRTGEKVFLECVQDMDHENMFWYRQDPGLGLRLIYFSYDVKMKEKGDIPEGYSVSREKKERFSLILESASTNQTSMYLCASSSRGSRDRGLEYFGAGTRLSVL.

The rearrangement links TRBV19 to TRBJ2-7; D may be TRBD2 (6 bases). V shed 5 bases and J shed 5 bases, with 10 bases lying between them. Per the germline V gene, CDR1 is LNHDA and CDR2 is SQIVND (reference sequence). The CDR3 extends over 12 amino acids. The CDR3 loop is CASSLPGDEQYF. CDR3 DNA: TGTGCCAGTAGTCTACCGGGGGACGAGCAGTACTTC.

The chain combines TRBV7-7 with TRBJ2-7, with 9 nucleotides matching TRBD1. Germline CDR1 reads SSHAT; CDR2 reads FNYEAQ (reference sequence). The CDR3 is 14 residues long. With V trimmed by 4 bases and J by 3 bases, 4 bases remained unmatched. DNA for the CDR3: TGTGCCAGCAGCTGCTCGGGACAGGGCTACGAGCAGTACTTC. It codes for CASSCSGQGYEQYF.

V and J are TRBV30 and TRBJ1-1; the D gene is possibly TRBD1 (6 bases). Germline V gene data show CDR1 as GTSNPN and CDR2 as SVGIG (reference sequence). The CDR3 length is 15 residues. V was shortened by 4 bases and J by 6 bases, with 21 bases between the two germline ends. CDR3 residues: CAWKGHPLLISEAFF. In DNA, the CDR3 is TGTGCCTGGAAGGGACACCCCCTCCTCATTTCTGAAGCTTTCTTT.

The rearrangement uses TRBV7-6 and TRBJ2-5, with 9 bases aligning to TRBD2. Unmatched junction bases numbered 8, after V lost 1 base and J lost 5 bases. The germline CDR1 and CDR2 sequences are SGHVS and FNYEAQ. CDR3 length: 16 residues. The CDR3 DNA reads as TGTGCCAGCAGCTTAGTTATTAGCGGGAGTGGGGAGACCCAGTACTTC. Protein: CASSLVISGSGETQYF.

The chain is built from TRBV10-3 and TRBJ2-7, with TRBD1 identical over 10 bases. The CDR3 spans 14 residues. The V gene's germline CDR1 is ENHRY and CDR2 SYGVKD. J was trimmed by 3 bases and V by 10 bases; bases with no gene match: 9. The CDR3 DNA is TGTGCCACCCGCACCGGGACAGGGGTCTACGAGCAGTACTTC. Protein: CATRTGTGVYEQYF.

The V gene is TRBV9, the J gene TRBJ2-3, with D tentatively TRBD2 (6 bases). This CDR3 has 17 residues. The V end was cut by 7 bases, the J end by 1 base, with 22 bases between. Germline lookup yields CDR1 SGDLS and CDR2 YYNGEE. DNA of the CDR3: TGTGCCAGCGCATTCGGGGGTACTGGGGGAGGCACAGATACGCAGTATTTT. The encoded protein is CASAFGGTGGGTDTQYF.

To note about this clone: The junction does not match germline at one end; this may be a read error. The chain employs TRBV27 and TRBJ2-7; 11 bases map to TRBD2. Germline V CDR1 and CDR2: MNHEY, SMNVEV (reference sequence). The CDR3 consists of 15 residues. The CDR3 DNA reads as TGTGCCAGCAGTTCCCTAGCGGGAGGCTCCTCCGAGCAGTACTTC. It yields the protein CASSSLAGGSSEQYF.

The V gene is TRBV28, the J gene TRBJ2-5, with D maybe TRBD1 (5 bases). V gave up 2 bases and J gave up 5 bases, with 15 bases separating them. The CDR3 extends over 15 amino acids. Per the germline V gene, CDR1 is MDHEN and CDR2 is SYDVKM. The CDR3 nucleotides are TGTGCCAGCAGTTTAAAGTTTTCAGGGTCTGAGACCCAGTACTTC. Its protein is CASSLKFSGSETQYF.

The V gene is TRBV28, the J gene TRBJ1-2; 8 bases are a match to TRBD1. The germline gives CDR1 MDHEN, CDR2 SYDVKM. Germline trimming cut 5 bases from V and 4 bases from J; bases unmatched to any gene: 3. The CDR3 runs 13 residues. The CDR3 sequence: CASSRDRGYGYTF. The CDR3, as DNA: TGTGCCAGCAGTCGAGACAGGGGCTATGGCTACACCTTC.

The J gene is TRBJ2-7, the V gene TRBV4-2; possible D gene TRBD1, 5 bases. The V end was cut by 4 bases, the J end by 1 base, with 20 bases between. This CDR3 spans 17 amino acids. Germline assignment: CDR1 LGHNA and CDR2 YNFKEQ. The CDR3 DNA reads as TGTGCCAGCAGCCCCCTTGCCCAGGGTGTAAAATCCTACGAGCAGTACTTC. Its translation is CASSPLAQGVKSYEQYF.

This rearrangement joins TRBV4-3 to TRBJ1-3, with D perhaps matching TRBD1 (5 bases). The CDR3 contains 20 residues. Trimming cost V 0 bases and J 0 bases, with 21 bases left between them. The germline V gene encodes CDR1 LGHNA and CDR2 YSLEER. In DNA form, the CDR3 reads TGCGCCAGCAGCCAAGAAACCAGGGCGTCGCTCATTCTCTCTGGAAACACCATATATTTT. Translation: CASSQETRASLILSGNTIYF.

The chain couples TRBV29-1 to TRBJ2-1; 11 bases fit TRBD2. This CDR3 region has 17 residues. Germline-derived CDR1 and CDR2 are SQVTM and ANQGSEA. V lost 3 bases to trimming and J lost 0 bases; unmatched junction nucleotides: 7. The CDR3 nucleotides read TGCAGCGTTGACTCGGGACTAGCGGAGAGCTCCTACAATGAGCAGTTCTTC. This encodes CSVDSGLAESSYNEQFF.

The rearrangement joins TRBV29-1 to TRBJ2-7; 7 positions agree with TRBD1. With V trimmed by 7 bases and J by 4 bases, 7 bases remained unmatched. This CDR3 is 12 amino acids long. Germline V CDR1 and CDR2: SQVTM, ANQGSEA. CDR3 sequence: CSGVDREYEQYF. Written as DNA, the CDR3 is TGCAGCGGAGTAGACAGGGAATACGAGCAGTACTTC.